This T cell receptor beta chain was captured by sequencing in a study of cytomegalovirus exposure and HLA in healthy donors. Study as a whole: In terms of ancestry, the Caucasian-associated cluster contained about four fifths of the roughly 400 genotyped donors.

PCR used 60 Vbeta primers and 13 Jbeta primers. Assay used: immunoSEQ multiplex PCR; TCRdb lists only in-frame clones, some missing. The repertoire holds some 130,000 clones, under 85% seen once, with 5.8% in the top ten. CDR1 and CDR2 from the germline V gene are SGDLS and YYNGEE. V was trimmed by 0 bases and J by 5 bases, leaving 11 bases between them. CDR3 length equals 15 residues. The chain recombines TRBV9 with TRBJ2-2, with D possibly TRBD2 on 5 matching bases. This TCR came from a woman aged 45-65 years in good health and CMV-seropositive. Sequenced sample: PBMCs. The CDR3 spells CASSVVEGGTGELFF. The CDR3 coding sequence is TGTGCCAGCAGCGTAGTAGAAGGAGGAACCGGGGAGCTGTTTTTT.